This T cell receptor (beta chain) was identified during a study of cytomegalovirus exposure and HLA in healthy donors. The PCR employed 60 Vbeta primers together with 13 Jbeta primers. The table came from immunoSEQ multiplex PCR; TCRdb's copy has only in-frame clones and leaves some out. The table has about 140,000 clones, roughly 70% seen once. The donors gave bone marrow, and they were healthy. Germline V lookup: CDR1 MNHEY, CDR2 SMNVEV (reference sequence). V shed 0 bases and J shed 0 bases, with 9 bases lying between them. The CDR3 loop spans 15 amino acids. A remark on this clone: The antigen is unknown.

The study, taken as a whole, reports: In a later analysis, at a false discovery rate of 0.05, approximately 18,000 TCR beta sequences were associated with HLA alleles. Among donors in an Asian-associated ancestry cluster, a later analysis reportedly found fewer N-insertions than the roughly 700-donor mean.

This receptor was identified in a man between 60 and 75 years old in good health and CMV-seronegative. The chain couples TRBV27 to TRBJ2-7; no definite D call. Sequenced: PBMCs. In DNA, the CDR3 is TGTGCCAGCAGTTTATCGGGCAGTCTCTCCTACGAGCAGTACTTC. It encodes CASSLSGSLSYEQYF.